A single sample gave rise to the 16 T cell receptor beta chains below, sequenced in a study of neurological immune-mediated disorders. Using its own MiXCR run on the 5' RACE reads, TCRdb lists one record per CDR3 protein. The sample yields about 35,000 distinct CDR3 sequences, 3% to 4% seen once. Sequenced input: PBMCs. These receptors were taken from a man between 25 and 39 years old with multiple sclerosis.

Ten or more counts support this clonotype. The V call is TRBV27, the J call TRBJ1-2; D is ambiguous. The CDR3 is made up of 13 amino acids. Trimming pared 2 bases from V and 8 bases from J, leaving 12 bases between. CDR1 and CDR2 (germline): MNHEY, SMNVEV (reference sequence). The CDR3 sequence is CASSLMVGEGYTF. CDR3 DNA: TGTGCCAGCAGTTTAATGGTCGGGGAAGGCTACACCTTC.

This clonotype was observed at least ten times. The chain uses TRBV7-2 and TRBJ1-5; the D is unclear. The CDR3 runs to 15 residues. Germline lookup yields CDR1 SGHTA and CDR2 FQGNSA. V was pared by 2 bases and J by 0 bases, with 8 bases between. In DNA form, the CDR3 reads TGTGCCAGCAGCTTATCCCCAGATAGCAATCAGCCCCAGCATTTT. Its protein product is CASSLSPDSNQPQHF.

This clonotype was observed at least ten times. This chain links TRBV12-3 or TRBV12-4 with TRBJ1-2; 9 bases line up with TRBD1. V trimming: 4 bases; J trimming: 7 bases; junction bases outside the gene matches: 4. This CDR3 is 13 amino acids long. The DNA for the CDR3 is TGTGCCAGCAGTTACCCGACAGGGGGTGGCTACACCTTC. Translating gives CASSYPTGGGYTF.

This clonotype was counted at least ten times. V usage is TRBV29-1 and J usage is TRBJ1-2; D gene uncertain. The V end was cut by 4 bases, the J end by 0 bases, with 9 bases between. Germline V gives CDR1 SQVTM, CDR2 ANQGSEA. This CDR3 spans 13 amino acids. Here the CDR3 DNA reads TGCAGCGTTGCCAGCGTAACTAACTATGGCTACACCTTC. It translates to CSVASVTNYGYTF.

The table lists this clonotype with many counts. The chain carries TRBV14 and TRBJ2-7, with D possibly TRBD1 on 5 matching bases. V lost 1 base to trimming and J lost 2 bases, with 12 bases between them. The CDR3 is 15 amino acids. Germline values: CDR1 SGHDN, CDR2 FVKESK. The CDR3 region has the DNA TGTGCCAGCAGCCAAGGCAGGGTTTGGGCCTACGAGCAGTACTTC. Its translation is CASSQGRVWAYEQYF.

The sample holds many counts of this clonotype. The rearrangement links TRBV20-1 to TRBJ2-2; 7 positions agree with TRBD2. CDR1 is DFQATT and CDR2 is SNEGSKA in the germline V gene (reference sequence). V lost 6 bases, J lost 7 bases, and 8 bases stayed unmatched. The CDR3 sequence is 13 residues long. This chain's CDR3 is CSAKKRGGGELFF. CDR3 DNA sequence: TGCAGTGCAAAAAAGCGGGGCGGCGGGGAGCTGTTTTTT.

The sample holds many counts of this clonotype. The chain has TRBV7-2 and TRBJ2-3; possibly TRBD1 for D (5 bases). CDR1 is SGHTA and CDR2 is FQGNSA in the germline V gene. V lost 5 bases to trimming and J lost 0 bases, with 12 bases between them. This CDR3 contains 15 residues. The CDR3 protein is CASSRDRTSTDTQYF. CDR3 sequence (DNA): TGTGCCAGCAGCCGAGACAGAACTAGCACAGATACGCAGTATTTT.

This clonotype was picked up many times. The gene calls are TRBV7-2 and TRBJ1-1; no clear D gene. The CDR3 has 11 residues. Germline V gene data show CDR1 as SGHTA and CDR2 as FQGNSA. Trimming pared 4 bases from V and 3 bases from J, leaving 3 bases between. CDR3 DNA sequence: TGTGCCAGCAGCTCGTACACTGAAGCTTTCTTT. Protein sequence: CASSSYTEAFF.

This clonotype appeared many times. The chain links TRBV7-2 to TRBJ2-7; 11 nucleotides line up with TRBD2. The CDR3 is 12 amino acids. V gave up 9 bases and J gave up 3 bases; unmatched junction bases: 1. CDR1 is SGHTA, CDR2 FQGNSA, per germline. The CDR3 reads CASSGGVYEQYF. CDR3 sequence (DNA): TGTGCCAGTAGCGGGGGGGTCTACGAGCAGTACTTC.

The chain couples TRBV5-1 to TRBJ1-1; D gene uncertain. CDR3 length: 15 amino acids. The V gene lost 1 base and the J gene lost 0 bases, with 10 bases spanning the gap. Per the germline V gene, CDR1 is SGHRS and CDR2 is YFSETQ. For the CDR3, the DNA is TGCGCCAGCAGCTTGTTTGAACACCTGAACACTGAAGCTTTCTTT. Translation: CASSLFEHLNTEAFF.

There are many counts of this clonotype. The chain recombines TRBV20-1 with TRBJ2-3, with D unclear. V lost 3 bases, J lost 6 bases, and 13 bases lay in between. Germline V lookup: CDR1 DFQATT, CDR2 SNEGSKA (reference sequence). The CDR3 totals 13 residues. The CDR3 region has the DNA TGCAGTGCTAGGTTGAAGACCGCCGATACGCAGTATTTT. Amino acid sequence: CSARLKTADTQYF.

This clonotype was counted ten times or more. This chain joins TRBV4-3 and TRBJ1-5, with a tentative D call TRBD1 (5 bases). This CDR3 region has 15 residues. The V gene lost 4 bases and the J gene lost 8 bases, with 18 bases spanning the gap. Germline V gives CDR1 LGHNA, CDR2 YSLEER. The CDR3 sequence: CASSPQAGGIEPQHF. The CDR3 DNA reads as TGCGCCAGCAGCCCCCAAGCGGGGGGGATAGAGCCCCAGCATTTT.

This clonotype was observed many times. The chain is built from TRBV18 and TRBJ1-1; maybe TRBD1 (5 bases). The CDR3 contains 14 residues. V lost 2 bases to trimming and J lost 1 base, with 8 bases between them. The germline V gene has CDR1 KGHSH and CDR2 LQKENI. The DNA for the CDR3 is TGTGCCAGCTCACCATTGGGGGGGAACACTGAAGCTTTCTTT. Its protein product is CASSPLGGNTEAFF. The whole variable domain, filled in from reference TRBV18 and TRBJ1-1, reads NAGVMQNPRHLVRRRGQEARLRCSPMKGHSHVYWYRQLPEEGLKFMVYLQKENIIDESGMPKERFSAEFPKEGPSILRIQQVVRGDSAAYFCASSPLGGNTEAFFGQGTRLTVV.

The table lists this clonotype with many counts. The chain uses TRBV5-1 and TRBJ1-1, with 8 bases that match TRBD1. CDR3 length equals 15 residues. V dropped 2 bases and J dropped 1; count of bases not matched to a gene: 4. CDR1 and CDR2 (germline): SGHRS, YFSETQ. The DNA for the CDR3 is TGCGCCAGCAGCTTCAGGACAGGGACGAACACTGAAGCTTTCTTT. Translating gives CASSFRTGTNTEAFF.

There are many counts of this clonotype. V and J are TRBV10-3 and TRBJ1-1; D gene unclear. This CDR3 has 14 residues. Germline values: CDR1 ENHRY, CDR2 SYGVKD. V shed 3 bases and J shed 1 base, with 9 bases lying between them. The CDR3 protein is CAISDLRANTEAFF. The CDR3 nucleotides are TGTGCCATCAGTGATCTTCGTGCGAACACTGAAGCTTTCTTT.

This clonotype was recorded a few times. The chain employs TRBV5-1 and TRBJ1-1; tentative D call: TRBD1 (6 bases). This CDR3 is 11 amino acids long. Trimming removed 4 bases from V and 7 bases from J, with 8 bases in between. Germline V gene data show CDR1 as SGHRS and CDR2 as YFSETQ. The CDR3 nucleotides read TGCGCCAGCAGCGGACAGCTTGAAGCTTTCTTT. Its protein is CASSGQLEAFF.